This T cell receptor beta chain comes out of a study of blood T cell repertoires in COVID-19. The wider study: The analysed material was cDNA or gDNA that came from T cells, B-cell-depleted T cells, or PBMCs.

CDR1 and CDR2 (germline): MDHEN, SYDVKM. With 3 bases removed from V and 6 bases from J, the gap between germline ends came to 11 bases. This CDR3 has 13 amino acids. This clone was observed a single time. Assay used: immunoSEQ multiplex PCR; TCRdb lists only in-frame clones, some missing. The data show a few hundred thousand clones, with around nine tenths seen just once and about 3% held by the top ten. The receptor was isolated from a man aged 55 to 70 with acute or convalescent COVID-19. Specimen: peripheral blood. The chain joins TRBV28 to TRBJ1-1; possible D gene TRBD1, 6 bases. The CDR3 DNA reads TGTGCCAGCAGTTTTAGTACAGGGTCTGAAGCTTTCTTT. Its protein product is CASSFSTGSEAFF.